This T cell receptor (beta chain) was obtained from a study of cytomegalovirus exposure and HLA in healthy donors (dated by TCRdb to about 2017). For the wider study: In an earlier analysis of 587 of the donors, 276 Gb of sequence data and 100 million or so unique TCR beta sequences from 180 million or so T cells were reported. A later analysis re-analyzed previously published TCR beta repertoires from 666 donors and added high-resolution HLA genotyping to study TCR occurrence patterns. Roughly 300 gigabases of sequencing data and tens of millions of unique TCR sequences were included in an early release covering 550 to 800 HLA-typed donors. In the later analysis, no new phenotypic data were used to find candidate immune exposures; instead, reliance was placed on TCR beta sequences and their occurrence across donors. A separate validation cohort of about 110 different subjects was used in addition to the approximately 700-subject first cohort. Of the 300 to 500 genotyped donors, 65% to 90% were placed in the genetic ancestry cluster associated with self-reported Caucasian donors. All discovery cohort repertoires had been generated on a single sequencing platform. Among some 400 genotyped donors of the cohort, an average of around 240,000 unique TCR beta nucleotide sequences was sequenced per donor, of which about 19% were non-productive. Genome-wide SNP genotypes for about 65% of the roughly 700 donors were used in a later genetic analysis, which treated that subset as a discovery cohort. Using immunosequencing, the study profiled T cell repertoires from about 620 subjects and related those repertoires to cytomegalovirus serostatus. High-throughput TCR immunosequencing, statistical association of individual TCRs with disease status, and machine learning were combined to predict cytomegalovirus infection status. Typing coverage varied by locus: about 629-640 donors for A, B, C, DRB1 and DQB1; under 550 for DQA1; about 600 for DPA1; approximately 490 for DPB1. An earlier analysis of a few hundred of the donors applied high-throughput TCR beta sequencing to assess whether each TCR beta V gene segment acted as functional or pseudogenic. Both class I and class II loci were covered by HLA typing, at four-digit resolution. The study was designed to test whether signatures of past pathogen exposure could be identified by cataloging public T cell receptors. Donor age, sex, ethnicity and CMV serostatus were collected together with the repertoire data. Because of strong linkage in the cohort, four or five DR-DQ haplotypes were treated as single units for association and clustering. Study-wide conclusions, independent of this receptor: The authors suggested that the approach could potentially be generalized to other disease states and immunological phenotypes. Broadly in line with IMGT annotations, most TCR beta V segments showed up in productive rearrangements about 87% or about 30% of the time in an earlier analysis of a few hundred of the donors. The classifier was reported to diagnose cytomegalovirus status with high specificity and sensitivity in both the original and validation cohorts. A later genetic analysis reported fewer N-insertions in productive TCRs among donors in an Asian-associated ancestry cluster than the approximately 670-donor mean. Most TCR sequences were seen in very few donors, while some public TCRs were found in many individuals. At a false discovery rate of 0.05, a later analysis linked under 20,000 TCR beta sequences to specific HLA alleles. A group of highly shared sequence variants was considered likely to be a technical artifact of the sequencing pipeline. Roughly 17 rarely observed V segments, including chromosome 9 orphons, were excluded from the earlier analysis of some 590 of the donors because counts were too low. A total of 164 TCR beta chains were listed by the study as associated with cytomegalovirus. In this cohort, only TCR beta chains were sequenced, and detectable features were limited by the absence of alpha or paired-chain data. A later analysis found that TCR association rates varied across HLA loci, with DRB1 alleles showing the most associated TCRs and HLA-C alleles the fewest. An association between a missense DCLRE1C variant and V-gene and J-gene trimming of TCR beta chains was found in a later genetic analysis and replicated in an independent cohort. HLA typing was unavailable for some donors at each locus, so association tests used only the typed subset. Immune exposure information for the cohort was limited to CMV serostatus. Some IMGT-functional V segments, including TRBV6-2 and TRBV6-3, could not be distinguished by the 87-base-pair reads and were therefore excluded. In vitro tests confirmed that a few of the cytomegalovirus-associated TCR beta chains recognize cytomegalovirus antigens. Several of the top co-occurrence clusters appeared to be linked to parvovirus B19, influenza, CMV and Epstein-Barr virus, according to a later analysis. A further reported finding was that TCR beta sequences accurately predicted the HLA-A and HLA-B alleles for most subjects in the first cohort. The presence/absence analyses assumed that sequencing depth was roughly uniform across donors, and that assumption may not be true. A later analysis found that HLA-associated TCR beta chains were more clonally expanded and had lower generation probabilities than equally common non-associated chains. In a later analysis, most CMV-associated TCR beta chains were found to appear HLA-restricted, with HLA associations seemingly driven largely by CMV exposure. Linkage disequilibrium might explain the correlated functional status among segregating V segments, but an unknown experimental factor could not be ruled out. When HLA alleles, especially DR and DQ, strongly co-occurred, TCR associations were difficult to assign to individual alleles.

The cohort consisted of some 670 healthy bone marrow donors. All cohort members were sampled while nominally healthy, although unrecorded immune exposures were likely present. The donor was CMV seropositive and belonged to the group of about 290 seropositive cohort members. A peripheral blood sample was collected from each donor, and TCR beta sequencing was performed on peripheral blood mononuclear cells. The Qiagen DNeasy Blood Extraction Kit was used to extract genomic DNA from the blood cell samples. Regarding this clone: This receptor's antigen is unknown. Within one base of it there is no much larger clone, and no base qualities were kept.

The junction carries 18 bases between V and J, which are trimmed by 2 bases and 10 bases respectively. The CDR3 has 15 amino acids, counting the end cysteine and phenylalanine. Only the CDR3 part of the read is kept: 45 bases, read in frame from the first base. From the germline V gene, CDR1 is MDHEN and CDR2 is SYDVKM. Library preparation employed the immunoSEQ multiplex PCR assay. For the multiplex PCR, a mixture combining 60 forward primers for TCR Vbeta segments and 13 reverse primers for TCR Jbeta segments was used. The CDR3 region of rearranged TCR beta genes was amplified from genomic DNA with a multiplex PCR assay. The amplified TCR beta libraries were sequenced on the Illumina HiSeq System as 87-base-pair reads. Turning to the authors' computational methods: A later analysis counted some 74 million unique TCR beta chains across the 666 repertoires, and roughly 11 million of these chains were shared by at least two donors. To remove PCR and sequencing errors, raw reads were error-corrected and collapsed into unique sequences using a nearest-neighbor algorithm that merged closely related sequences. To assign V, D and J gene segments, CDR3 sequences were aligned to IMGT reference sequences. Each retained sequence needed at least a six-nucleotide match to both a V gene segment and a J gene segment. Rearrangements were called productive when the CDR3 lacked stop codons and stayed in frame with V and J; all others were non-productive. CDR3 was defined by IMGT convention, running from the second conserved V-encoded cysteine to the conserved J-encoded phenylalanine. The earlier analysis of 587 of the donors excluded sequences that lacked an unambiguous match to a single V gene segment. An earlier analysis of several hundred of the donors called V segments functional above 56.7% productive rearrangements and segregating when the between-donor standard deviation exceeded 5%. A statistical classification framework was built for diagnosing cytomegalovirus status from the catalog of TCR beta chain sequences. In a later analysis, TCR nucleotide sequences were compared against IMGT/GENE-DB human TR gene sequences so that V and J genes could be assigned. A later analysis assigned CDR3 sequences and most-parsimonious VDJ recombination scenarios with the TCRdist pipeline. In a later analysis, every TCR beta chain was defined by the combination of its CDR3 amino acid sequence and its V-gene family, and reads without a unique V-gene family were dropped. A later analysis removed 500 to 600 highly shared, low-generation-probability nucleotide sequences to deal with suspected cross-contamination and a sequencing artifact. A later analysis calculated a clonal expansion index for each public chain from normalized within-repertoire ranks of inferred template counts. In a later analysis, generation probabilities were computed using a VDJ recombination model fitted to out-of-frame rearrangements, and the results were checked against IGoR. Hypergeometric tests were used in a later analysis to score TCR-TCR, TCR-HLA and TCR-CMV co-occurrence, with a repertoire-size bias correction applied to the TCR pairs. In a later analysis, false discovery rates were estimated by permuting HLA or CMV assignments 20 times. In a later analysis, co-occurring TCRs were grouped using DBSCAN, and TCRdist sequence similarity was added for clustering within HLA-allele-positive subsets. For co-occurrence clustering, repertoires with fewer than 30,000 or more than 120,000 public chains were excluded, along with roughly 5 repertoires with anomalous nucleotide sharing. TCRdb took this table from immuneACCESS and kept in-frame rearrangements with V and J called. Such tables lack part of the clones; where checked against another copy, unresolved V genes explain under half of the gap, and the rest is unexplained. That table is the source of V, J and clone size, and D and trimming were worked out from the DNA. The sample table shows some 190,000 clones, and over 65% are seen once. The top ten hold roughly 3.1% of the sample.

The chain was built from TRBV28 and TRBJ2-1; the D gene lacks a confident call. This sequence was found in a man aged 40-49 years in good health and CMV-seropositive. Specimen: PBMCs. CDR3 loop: CASSLGSYTGGEQFF. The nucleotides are TGTGCCAGCAGTTTAGGCAGCTATACGGGTGGGGAGCAGTTCTTC.